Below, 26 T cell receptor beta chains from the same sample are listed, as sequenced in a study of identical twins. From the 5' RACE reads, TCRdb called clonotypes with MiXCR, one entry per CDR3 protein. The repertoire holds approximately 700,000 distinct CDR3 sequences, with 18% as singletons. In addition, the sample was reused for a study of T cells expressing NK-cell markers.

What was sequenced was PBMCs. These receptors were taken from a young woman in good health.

CDR3 DNA sequence: TGCGCCAGCAGCCAAGATAAGCGGATAGGGAGCGATGAGCAGTTCTTC. It translates to CASSQDKRIGSDEQFF. The gene calls are TRBV4-1 and TRBJ2-1, with D perhaps TRBD2 (5 bases). V was clipped by 0 bases and J by 8 bases, with 17 bases between them. This CDR3 contains 16 residues. Germline CDR1 and CDR2: MGHRA and YSYEKL.

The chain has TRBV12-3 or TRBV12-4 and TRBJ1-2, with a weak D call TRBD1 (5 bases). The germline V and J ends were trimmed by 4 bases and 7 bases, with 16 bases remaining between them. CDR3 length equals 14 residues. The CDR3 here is CASSSGPRTRGYTF. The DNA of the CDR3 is TGTGCCAGCAGTTCGGGACCGAGAACTCGTGGCTACACCTTC.

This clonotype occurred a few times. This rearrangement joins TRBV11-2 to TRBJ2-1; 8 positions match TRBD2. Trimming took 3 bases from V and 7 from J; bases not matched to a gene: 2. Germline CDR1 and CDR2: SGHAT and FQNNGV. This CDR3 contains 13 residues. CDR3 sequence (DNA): TGTGCCAGCAGCTTCGGGACTAGGAATGAGCAGTTCTTC. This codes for CASSFGTRNEQFF. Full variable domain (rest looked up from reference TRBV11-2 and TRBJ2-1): EAGVAQSPRYKIIEKRQSVAFWCNPISGHATLYWYQQILGQGPKLLIQFQNNGVVDDSQLPKDRFSAERLKGVDSTLKIQPAKLEDSAVYLCASSFGTRNEQFFGPGTRLTVL.

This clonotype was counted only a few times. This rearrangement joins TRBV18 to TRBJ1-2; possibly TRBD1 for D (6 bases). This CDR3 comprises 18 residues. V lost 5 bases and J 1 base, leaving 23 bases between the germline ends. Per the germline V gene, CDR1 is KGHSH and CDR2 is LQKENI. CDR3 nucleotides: TGTGCCAGCTCATCCAACAGGGTCGGACAGTCCTTTAACTATGGCTACACCTTC. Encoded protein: CASSSNRVGQSFNYGYTF.

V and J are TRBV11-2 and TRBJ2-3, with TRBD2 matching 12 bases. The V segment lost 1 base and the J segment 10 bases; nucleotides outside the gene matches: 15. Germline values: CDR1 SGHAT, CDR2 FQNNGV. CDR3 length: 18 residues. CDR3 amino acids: CASSLVYRASGRAAPQYF. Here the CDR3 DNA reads TGTGCCAGCAGCTTAGTCTACCGGGCTAGCGGGAGGGCCGCTCCGCAGTATTTT.

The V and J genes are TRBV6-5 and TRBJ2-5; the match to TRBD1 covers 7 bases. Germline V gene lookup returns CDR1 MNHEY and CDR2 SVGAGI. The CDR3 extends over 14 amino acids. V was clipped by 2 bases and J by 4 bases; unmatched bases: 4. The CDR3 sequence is CASSYLDRAETQYF. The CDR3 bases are TGTGCCAGCAGTTACCTTGACAGGGCAGAGACCCAGTACTTC.

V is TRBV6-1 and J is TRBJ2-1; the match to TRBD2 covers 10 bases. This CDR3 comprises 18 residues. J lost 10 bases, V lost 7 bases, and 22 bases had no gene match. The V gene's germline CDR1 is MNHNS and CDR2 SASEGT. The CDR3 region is CASNNPFGAGGGIGEQFF. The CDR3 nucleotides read TGTGCCAGCAATAACCCGTTTGGAGCGGGGGGGGGGATCGGGGAGCAGTTCTTC.

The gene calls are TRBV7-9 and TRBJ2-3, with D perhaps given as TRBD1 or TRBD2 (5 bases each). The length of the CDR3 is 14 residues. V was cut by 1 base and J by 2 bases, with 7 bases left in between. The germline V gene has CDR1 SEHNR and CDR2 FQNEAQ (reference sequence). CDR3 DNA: TGTGCCAGCAGCTTAGGGGACCCCACAGATACGCAGTATTTT. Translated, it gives CASSLGDPTDTQYF. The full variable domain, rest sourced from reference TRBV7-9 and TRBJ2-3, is DTGVSQNPRHKITKRGQNVTFRCDPISEHNRLYWYRQTLGQGPEFLTYFQNEAQLEKSRLLSDRFSAERPKGSFSTLEIQRTEQGDSAMYLCASSLGDPTDTQYFGPGTRLTVL.

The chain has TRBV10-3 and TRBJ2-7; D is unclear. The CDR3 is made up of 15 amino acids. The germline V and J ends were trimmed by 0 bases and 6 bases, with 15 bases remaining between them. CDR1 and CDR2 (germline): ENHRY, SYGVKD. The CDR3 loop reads CAISESGGLFFEQYF. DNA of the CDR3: TGTGCCATCAGTGAGTCGGGCGGCCTTTTTTTCGAGCAGTACTTC.

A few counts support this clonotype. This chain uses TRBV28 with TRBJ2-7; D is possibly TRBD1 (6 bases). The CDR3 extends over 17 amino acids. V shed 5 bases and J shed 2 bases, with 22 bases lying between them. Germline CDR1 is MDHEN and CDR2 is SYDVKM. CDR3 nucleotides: TGTGCCAGCAGTCTCTCGGACAGTCAGGCCTATACCTACGAGCAGTACTTC. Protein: CASSLSDSQAYTYEQYF.

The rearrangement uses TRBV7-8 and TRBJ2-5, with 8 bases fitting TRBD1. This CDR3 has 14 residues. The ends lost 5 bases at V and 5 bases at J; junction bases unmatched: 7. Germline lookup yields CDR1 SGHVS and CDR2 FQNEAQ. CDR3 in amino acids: CASSHQGAGETQYF. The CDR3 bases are TGTGCCAGCAGCCACCAGGGGGCAGGGGAGACCCAGTACTTC.

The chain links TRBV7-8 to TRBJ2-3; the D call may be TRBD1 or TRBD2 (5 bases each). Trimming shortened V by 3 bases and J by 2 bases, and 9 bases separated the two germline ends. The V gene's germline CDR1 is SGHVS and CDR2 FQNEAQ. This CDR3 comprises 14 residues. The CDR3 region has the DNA TGTGCCAGCAGCTTTGGGACCTACACAGATACGCAGTATTTT. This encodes CASSFGTYTDTQYF.

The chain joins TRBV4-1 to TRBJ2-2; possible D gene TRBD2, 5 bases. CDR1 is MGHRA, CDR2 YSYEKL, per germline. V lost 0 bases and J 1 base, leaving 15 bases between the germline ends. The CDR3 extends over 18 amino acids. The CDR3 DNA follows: TGCGCCAGCAGCCAAGAACACGGGAAACTCAGGAACACCGGGGAGCTGTTTTTT. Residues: CASSQEHGKLRNTGELFF.

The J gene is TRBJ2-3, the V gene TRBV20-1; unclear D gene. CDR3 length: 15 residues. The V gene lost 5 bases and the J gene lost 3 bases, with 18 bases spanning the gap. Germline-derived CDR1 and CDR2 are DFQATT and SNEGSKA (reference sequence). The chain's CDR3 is CSARSIGFGTDTQYF. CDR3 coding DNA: TGCAGTGCTCGGTCCATAGGATTCGGAACAGATACGCAGTATTTT.

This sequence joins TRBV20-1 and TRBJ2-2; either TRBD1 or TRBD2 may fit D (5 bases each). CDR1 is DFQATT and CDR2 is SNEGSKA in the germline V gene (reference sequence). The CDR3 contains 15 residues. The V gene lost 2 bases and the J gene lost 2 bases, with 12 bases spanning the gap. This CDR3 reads CSARPGTTNTGELFF. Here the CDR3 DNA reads TGCAGTGCTAGACCCGGGACCACAAACACCGGGGAGCTGTTTTTT.

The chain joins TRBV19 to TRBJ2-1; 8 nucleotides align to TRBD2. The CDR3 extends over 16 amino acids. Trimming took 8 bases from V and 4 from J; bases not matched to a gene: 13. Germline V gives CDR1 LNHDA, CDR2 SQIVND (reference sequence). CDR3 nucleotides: TGTGCCAGTGCTCCAAGGCCTAGCGGGCGTTACAATGAGCAGTTCTTC. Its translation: CASAPRPSGRYNEQFF.

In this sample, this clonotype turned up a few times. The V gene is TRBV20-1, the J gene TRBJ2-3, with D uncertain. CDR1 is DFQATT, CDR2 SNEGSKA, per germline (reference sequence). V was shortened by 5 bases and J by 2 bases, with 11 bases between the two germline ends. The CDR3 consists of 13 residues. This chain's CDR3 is CSAGLGITDTQYF. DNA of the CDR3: TGCAGTGCTGGGTTGGGGATCACAGATACGCAGTATTTT.

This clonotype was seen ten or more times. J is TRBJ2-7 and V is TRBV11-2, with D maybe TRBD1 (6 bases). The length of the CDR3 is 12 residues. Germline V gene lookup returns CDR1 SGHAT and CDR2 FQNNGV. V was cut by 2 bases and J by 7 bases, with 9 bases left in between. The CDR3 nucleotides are TGTGCCAGCAGCTTAAGACAGGCTGAGCAGTACTTC. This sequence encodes CASSLRQAEQYF.

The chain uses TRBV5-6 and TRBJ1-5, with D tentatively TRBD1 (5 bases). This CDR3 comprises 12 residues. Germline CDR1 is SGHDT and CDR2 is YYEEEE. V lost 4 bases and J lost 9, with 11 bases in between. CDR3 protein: CASSQGPGPQHF. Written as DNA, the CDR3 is TGTGCCAGCAGCCAGGGCCCAGGGCCCCAGCATTTT.

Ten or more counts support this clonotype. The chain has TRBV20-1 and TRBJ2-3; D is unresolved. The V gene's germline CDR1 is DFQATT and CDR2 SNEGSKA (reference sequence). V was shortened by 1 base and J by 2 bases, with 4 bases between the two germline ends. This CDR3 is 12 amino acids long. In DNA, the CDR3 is TGCAGTGCTAGAGGCCCCACAGATACGCAGTATTTT. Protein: CSARGPTDTQYF.

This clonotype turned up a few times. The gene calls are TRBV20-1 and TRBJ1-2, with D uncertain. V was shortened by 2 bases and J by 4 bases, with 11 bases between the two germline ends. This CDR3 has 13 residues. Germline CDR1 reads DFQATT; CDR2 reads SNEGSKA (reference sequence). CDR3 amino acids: CSARTTDFYGYTF. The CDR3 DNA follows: TGCAGTGCTAGAACCACAGATTTCTATGGCTACACCTTC.

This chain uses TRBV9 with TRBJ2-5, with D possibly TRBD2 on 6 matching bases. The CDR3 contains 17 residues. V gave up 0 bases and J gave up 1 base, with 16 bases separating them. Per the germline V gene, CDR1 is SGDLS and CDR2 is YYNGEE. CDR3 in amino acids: CASSVVPGGAFQETQYF. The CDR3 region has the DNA TGTGCCAGCAGCGTAGTCCCCGGCGGGGCCTTCCAAGAGACCCAGTACTTC.

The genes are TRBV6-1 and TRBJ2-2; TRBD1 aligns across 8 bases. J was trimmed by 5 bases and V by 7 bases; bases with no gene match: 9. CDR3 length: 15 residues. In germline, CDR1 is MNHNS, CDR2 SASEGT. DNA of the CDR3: TGTGCCAGCAAAACTCAGGGGGCGGTAACCGGGGAGCTGTTTTTT. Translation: CASKTQGAVTGELFF.

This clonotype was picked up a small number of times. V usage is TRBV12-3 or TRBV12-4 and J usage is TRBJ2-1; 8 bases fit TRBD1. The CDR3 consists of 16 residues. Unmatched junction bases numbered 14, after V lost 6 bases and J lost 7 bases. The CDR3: CASSLFGQGARNEQFF. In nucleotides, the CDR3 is TGTGCCAGCAGCCTTTTCGGGCAGGGGGCACGGAATGAGCAGTTCTTC.

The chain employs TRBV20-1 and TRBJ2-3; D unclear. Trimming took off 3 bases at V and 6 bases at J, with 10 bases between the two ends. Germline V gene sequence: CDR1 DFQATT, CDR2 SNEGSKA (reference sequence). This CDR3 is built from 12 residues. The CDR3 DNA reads TGCAGTGCTAGTGTTCCACCGGATACGCAGTATTTT. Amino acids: CSASVPPDTQYF.

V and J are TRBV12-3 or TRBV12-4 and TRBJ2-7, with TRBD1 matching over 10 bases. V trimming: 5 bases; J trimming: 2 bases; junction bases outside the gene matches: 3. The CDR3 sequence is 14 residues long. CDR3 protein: CASSRGTGAYEQYF. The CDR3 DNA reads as TGTGCCAGCAGTCGAGGGACAGGGGCCTACGAGCAGTACTTC.